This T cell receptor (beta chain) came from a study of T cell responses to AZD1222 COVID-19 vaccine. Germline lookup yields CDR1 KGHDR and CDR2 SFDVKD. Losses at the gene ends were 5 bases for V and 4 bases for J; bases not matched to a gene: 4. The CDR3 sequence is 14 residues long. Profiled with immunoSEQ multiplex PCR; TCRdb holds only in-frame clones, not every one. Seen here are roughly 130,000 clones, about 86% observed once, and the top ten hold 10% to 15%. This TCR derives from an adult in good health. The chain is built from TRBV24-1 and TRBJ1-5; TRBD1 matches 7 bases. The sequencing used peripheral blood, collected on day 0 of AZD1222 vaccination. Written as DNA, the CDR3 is TGTGCCACCAGTGGAGCGACAGGGAATCAGCCCCAGCATTTT. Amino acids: CATSGATGNQPQHF.